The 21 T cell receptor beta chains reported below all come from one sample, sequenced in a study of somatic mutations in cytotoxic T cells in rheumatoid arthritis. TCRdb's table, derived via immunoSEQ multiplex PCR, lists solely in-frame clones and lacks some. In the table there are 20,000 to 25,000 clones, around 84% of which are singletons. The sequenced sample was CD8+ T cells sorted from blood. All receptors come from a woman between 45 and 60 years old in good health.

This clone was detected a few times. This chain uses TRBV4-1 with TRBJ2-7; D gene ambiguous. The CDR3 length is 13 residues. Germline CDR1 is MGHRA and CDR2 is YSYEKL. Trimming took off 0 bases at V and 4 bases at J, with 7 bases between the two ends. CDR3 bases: TGCGCCAGCAGCCAAGATACCGTATACGAGCAGTACTTC. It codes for CASSQDTVYEQYF.

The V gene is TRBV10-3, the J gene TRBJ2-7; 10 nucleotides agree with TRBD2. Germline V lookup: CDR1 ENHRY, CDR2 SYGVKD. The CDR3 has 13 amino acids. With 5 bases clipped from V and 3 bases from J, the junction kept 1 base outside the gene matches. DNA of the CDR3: TGTGCCATCAGTAGCGGGGGGGACTACGAGCAGTACGTC. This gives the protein CAISSGGDYEQYV.

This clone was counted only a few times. In DNA, the CDR3 is TGTGCCAGCGGTATCTACGGTGAAGCTTTCTTT. The encoded protein is CASGIYGEAFF. This chain uses TRBV7-9 with TRBJ1-1; no reliable D call. Germline CDR1 and CDR2: SEHNR and FQNEAQ (reference sequence). The CDR3 is 11 amino acids. With 8 bases removed from V and 7 bases from J, the gap between germline ends came to 11 bases.

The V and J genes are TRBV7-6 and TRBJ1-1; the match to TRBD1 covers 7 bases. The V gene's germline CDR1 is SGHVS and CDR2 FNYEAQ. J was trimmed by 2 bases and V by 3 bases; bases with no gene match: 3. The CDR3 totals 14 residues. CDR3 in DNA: TGTGCCAGCAGCTTTCGGGACAGAAACACTGAAGCTTTCTTT. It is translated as CASSFRDRNTEAFF.

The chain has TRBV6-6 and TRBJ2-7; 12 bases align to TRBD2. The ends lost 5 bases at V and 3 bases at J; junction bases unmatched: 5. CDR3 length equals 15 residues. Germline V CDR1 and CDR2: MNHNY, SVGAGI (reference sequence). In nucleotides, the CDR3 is TGTGCCAGCAGTAGGACTAGCGGGGAATACTACGAGCAGTACTTC. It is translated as CASSRTSGEYYEQYF.

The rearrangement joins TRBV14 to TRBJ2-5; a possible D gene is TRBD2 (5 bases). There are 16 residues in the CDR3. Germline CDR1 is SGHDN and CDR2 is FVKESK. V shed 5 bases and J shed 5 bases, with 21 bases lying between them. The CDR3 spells CASSDLLGGLDETQYF. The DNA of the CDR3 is TGTGCCAGCAGCGACTTGTTGGGCGGACTCGACGAGACCCAGTACTTC.

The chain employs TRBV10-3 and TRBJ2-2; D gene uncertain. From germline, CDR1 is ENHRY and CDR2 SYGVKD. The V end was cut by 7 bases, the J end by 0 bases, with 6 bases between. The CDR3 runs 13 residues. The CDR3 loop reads CAIMVANTGELFF. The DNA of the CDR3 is TGTGCCATCATGGTGGCGAACACCGGGGAGCTGTTTTTT.

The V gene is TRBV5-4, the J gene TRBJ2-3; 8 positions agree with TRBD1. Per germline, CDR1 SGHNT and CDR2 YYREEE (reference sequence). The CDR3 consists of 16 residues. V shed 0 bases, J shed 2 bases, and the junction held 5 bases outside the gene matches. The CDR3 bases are TGTGCCAGCAGCTTGGTGGGACAGGAAGTCACAGATACGCAGTATTTT. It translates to CASSLVGQEVTDTQYF.

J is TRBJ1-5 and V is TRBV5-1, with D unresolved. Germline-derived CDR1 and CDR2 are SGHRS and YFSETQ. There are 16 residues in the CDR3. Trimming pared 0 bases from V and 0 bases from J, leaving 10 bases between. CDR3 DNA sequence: TGCGCCAGCAGCTTGGACCCCGTCAATAGCAATCAGCCCCAGCATTTT. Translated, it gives CASSLDPVNSNQPQHF.

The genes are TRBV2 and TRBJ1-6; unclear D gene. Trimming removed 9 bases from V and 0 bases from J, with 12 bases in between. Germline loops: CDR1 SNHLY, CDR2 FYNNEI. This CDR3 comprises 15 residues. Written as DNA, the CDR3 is TGTGCCAGTGAGCCCGAGAACTCCTATAATTCACCCCTCCACTTT. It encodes CASEPENSYNSPLHF. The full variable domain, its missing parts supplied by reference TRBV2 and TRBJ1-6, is EPEVTQTPSHQVTQMGQEVILRCVPISNHLYFYWYRQILGQKVEFLVSFYNNEISEKSEIFDDQFSVERPDGSNFTLKIRSTKLEDSAMYFCASEPENSYNSPLHFGNGTRLTVT.

CDR3 loop: CASSDVGGRGVEETQYF. The CDR3 nucleotides read TGTGCCAGCAGCGACGTAGGGGGGCGAGGGGTAGAAGAGACCCAGTACTTC. The rearrangement joins TRBV7-6 to TRBJ2-5; D may match TRBD1 or TRBD2 (6 bases each). The CDR3 extends over 17 amino acids. V was clipped by 5 bases and J by 3 bases, with 22 bases between them. From germline, CDR1 is SGHVS and CDR2 FNYEAQ.

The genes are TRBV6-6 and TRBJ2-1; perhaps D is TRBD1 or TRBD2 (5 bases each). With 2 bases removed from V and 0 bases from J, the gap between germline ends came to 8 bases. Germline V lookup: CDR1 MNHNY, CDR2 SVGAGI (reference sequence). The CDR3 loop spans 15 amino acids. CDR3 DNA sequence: TGTGCCAGCAGTTACGGGGGTAGCTCCTACAATGAGCAGTTCTTC. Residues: CASSYGGSSYNEQFF.

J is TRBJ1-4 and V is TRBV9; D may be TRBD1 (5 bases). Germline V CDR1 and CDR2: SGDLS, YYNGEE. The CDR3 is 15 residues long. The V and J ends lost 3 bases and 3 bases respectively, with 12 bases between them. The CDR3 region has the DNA TGTGCCAGCAGCGCCGGTGGGGGTGCTAATGAAAAACTGTTTTTT. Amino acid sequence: CASSAGGGANEKLFF.

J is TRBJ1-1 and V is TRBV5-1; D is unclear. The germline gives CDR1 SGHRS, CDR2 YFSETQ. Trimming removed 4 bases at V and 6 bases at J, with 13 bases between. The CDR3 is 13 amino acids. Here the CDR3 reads CASSITSGSEAFF. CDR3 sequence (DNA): TGCGCCAGCAGCATTACTTCCGGTTCTGAAGCTTTCTTT.

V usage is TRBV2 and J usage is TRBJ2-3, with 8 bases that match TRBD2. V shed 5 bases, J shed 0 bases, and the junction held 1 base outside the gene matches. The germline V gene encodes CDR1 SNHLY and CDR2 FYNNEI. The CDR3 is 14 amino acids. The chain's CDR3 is CASSLAGSTDTQYF. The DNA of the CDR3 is TGTGCCAGCAGTCTAGCGGGCAGCACAGATACGCAGTATTTT.

The CDR3 loop reads CASSPFDTQYF. DNA of the CDR3: TGTGCCAGCAGCCCGTTCGATACGCAGTATTTT. The chain recombines TRBV28 with TRBJ2-3, with D hard to call. The CDR3 has 11 amino acids. Per germline, CDR1 MDHEN and CDR2 SYDVKM. Deletions cut 6 bases from V and 6 bases from J, with 7 bases between.

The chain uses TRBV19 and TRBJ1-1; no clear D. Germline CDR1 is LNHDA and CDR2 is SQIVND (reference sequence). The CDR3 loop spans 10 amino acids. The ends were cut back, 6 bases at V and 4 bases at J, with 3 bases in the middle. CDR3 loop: CASRSTEAFF. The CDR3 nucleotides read TGTGCCAGTAGAAGCACTGAAGCTTTCTTT.

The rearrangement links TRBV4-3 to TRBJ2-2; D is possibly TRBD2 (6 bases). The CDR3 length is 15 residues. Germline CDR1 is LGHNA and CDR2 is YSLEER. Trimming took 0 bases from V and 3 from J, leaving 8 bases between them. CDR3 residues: CASSQDGGHTGELFF. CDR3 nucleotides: TGCGCCAGCAGCCAAGACGGGGGACACACCGGGGAGCTGTTTTTT.

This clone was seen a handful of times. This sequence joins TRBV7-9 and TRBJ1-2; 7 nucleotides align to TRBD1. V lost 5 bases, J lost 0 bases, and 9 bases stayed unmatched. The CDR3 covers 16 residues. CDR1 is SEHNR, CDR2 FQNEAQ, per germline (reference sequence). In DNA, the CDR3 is TGTGCCAGCAGCACCATGGTGGACAGGCCTAACTATGGCTACACCTTC. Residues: CASSTMVDRPNYGYTF.

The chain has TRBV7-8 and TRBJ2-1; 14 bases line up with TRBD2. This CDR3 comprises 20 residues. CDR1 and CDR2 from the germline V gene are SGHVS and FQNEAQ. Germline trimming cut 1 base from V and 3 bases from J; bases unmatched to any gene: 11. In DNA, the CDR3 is TGTGCCAGCAGCTTAGACCACCTCGGGACTAGCGGGGGACACTACAATGAGCAGTTCTTC. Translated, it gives CASSLDHLGTSGGHYNEQFF.

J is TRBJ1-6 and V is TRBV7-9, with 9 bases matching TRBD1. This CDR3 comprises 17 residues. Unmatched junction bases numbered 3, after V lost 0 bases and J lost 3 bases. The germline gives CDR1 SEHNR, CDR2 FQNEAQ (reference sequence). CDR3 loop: CASSLAPGQGYNSPLHF. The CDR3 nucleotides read TGTGCCAGCAGCTTAGCCCCGGGACAGGGCTATAATTCACCCCTCCACTTT.